Listed below are T cell receptor beta chains from one sample, sequenced in a study of blood T cell repertoires in COVID-19. The table came from immunoSEQ multiplex PCR; TCRdb's copy has only in-frame clones and leaves some out. The sample shows 280,000 or so clones, around 86% of them seen only once. Sample: peripheral blood. The source of these receptors is a woman aged 25 to 45 who had recovered from COVID-19. Each CDR3 is given with its conserved first and last residue. D genes are given only for firm matches. Clone size is shown for a subset of rows, as once, few, many or a class of expanded clone.

clone_size,v_call,d_call,j_call,cdr3_nt,cdr3_aa
NA,TRBV7-9,NA,TRBJ2-1,TGTGCCAGCACAACCTCCCGAAGGGACTCTCCCTACAATGAGCAGTTCTTC,CASTTSRRDSPYNEQFF
NA,TRBV2,TRBD2,TRBJ2-1,TGTGCCAGCAGTGATGCGGCTAGCGGGGGACACCATGAGCAGTTCTTC,CASSDAASGGHHEQFF
NA,TRBV27,TRBD1,TRBJ2-1,TGTGCCAGCAGTCACCGGGACAGCTACAATGAGCAGTTCTTC,CASSHRDSYNEQFF
NA,TRBV5-1,TRBD1,TRBJ1-3,TGCGCCAGCAGCTTGGAACCGGGACAGGGAGAGTTAGGTGGAAACACCATATATTTT,CASSLEPGQGELGGNTIYF
NA,TRBV28,TRBD2,TRBJ2-7,TGTGCCAGCATCCCAGCGGGGGGAGCCTACGAGCAGTACTTC,CASIPAGGAYEQYF
NA,TRBV10-3,TRBD1,TRBJ1-5,TGTGCCATCAGTGAGGGGACAGGCTCTAAGGGGCCCCAGCATTTT,CAISEGTGSKGPQHF
few,TRBV19,TRBD1,TRBJ1-5,TGTGCCAGTACCCCGGGACAGGGGGCTGGGGCCCAGCATTTT,CASTPGQGAGAQHF
NA,TRBV3-1/TRBV3-2,NA,TRBJ2-6,TGTGCCAGCAGCCAAGGAAACAGCAACTCTGGGGCCAACGTCCTGACTTTC,CASSQGNSNSGANVLTF
NA,TRBV19,NA,TRBJ2-7,TGTGCCAGCCTAAAACGGGGTAACGACTACGAGCAGTACTTC,CASLKRGNDYEQYF
few,TRBV29-1,NA,TRBJ1-5,TGCAGCGTTGAACTGAGGGTAGGCAGGAGCAATCAGCCCCAGCATTTT,CSVELRVGRSNQPQHF
NA,TRBV4-1,TRBD2,TRBJ2-7,TGCGCCAGCAGCCAAGATCTAGCGGGGGGGCCATGGCCCTCCTCCTACGAGCAGTACTTC,CASSQDLAGGPWPSSYEQYF
NA,TRBV6-5,NA,TRBJ2-1,TGTGCCAGCAGTTATATGGACAGCTCCTACAATGAGCAGTTCTTC,CASSYMDSSYNEQFF
NA,TRBV5-4,TRBD1,TRBJ2-7,TGTGCCAGCAGCTCACAGGGGACCTACGAGCAGTACTTC,CASSSQGTYEQYF
once,TRBV6-2/TRBV6-3,TRBD2,TRBJ2-3,TGTGCCAGCAGTTGGGGACTAGCGGGAGCCGGCACAGATACGCAGTATTTT,CASSWGLAGAGTDTQYF
NA,TRBV6-5,TRBD1,TRBJ2-7,TGTGCCAGTCCCGGGACAGGGGACTACGAGCAGTACTTC,CASPGTGDYEQYF
few,TRBV24-1,NA,TRBJ1-2,TGTGCCACCAGTGATGAACTTGATGACAGAATGGCTGGCTACACCTTC,CATSDELDDRMAGYTF
NA,TRBV7-2,NA,TRBJ2-3,TGTGCCAGCAGCGACCCGAGGCGGAGAACAGATACGCAGTATTTT,CASSDPRRRTDTQYF
NA,TRBV18,NA,TRBJ2-3,TGTGCCAGCTCAGAGCTAGCGTCGAGCACAGATACGCAGTATTTT,CASSELASSTDTQYF